A single sample gave rise to the 30 T cell receptor beta chains below, sequenced in a study of T cell clonality in common variable immunodeficiency (dated by TCRdb to 2015 to 2017). Library method: the immunoSEQ multiplex PCR assay. The table was pulled from immuneACCESS by TCRdb, which kept in-frame rearrangements only. Such tables lose some clones; where checked, under half of the loss comes from unresolved V genes, and the rest has no known cause. Across this sample, some 30,000 clones were tabulated and none appeared just once. The ten largest make up around 5.4% of the sample. No antigen is known for these receptors. Broader findings and caveats from the paper: CVID TCRbeta sequences reportedly showed fewer deletions and N-nucleotide insertions and lacked highly modified clones with 13 or more V deletions.

The sequenced sample was peripheral blood mononuclear cells. The receptor set was obtained from a human donor with common variable immunodeficiency.

This clone was seen only a few times. Sequencing ends 3 residues short of the CDR3 end; the germline J gene provides the rest. This chain joins TRBV19 and TRBJ1-5; 8 positions agree with TRBD1. Losses at the gene ends were 0 bases for V and 9 bases for J; bases not matched to a gene: 7. From germline, CDR1 is LNHDA and CDR2 SQIVND (reference sequence). CDR3 length: 15 residues. Incomplete CDR3 DNA: TGTGCCAGTAGTATAGACAGGGGGCTAAGGTGGCCC. Its protein product is CASSIDRGLRWP. The whole CDR3 region reads CASSIDRGLRWPQHF.

The table lists this clone with many counts. The CDR3 end falls 3 residues outside the read, so it is completed with the germline J gene. The chain carries TRBV18 and TRBJ2-3, with TRBD2 identical over 8 bases. The CDR3 is 14 residues long. After removal of 1 base from V and 6 bases from J, the junction contained 3 bases not matched to a gene. The germline V gene has CDR1 KGHSH and CDR2 LQKENI. CDR3 residues: CASSPLRGEDTQYF. CDR3 DNA (partial): TGTGCCAGCTCACCACTGCGGGGGGAGGATACG.

This clone was picked up many times. The read stops 3 residues short of the end of the CDR3; the missing end is completed from the germline J gene. The V gene is TRBV30, the J gene TRBJ1-5; 7 bases map to TRBD1. The germline V gene encodes CDR1 GTSNPN and CDR2 SVGIG (reference sequence). The CDR3 loop spans 15 amino acids. V was clipped by 2 bases and J by 7 bases; unmatched bases: 11. The part of the CDR3 DNA that was read is TGTGCCTGGAGTAAATCTCTCCAGGGGGTACAGCCC. It is translated as CAWSKSLQGVQP. The full CDR3 sequence reads CAWSKSLQGVQPQHF.

Worth noting for this clone: The read ends 3 residues before the CDR3 terminus; that terminus is restored from the germline J gene. The rearrangement joins TRBV19 to TRBJ1-1; D call uncertain. Deletions cut 7 bases from V and 0 bases from J, with 24 bases between. The CDR3 covers 18 residues. CDR1 LNHDA and CDR2 SQIVND come from the germline V gene (reference sequence). Partial CDR3 DNA: TGTGCCAGTACCGCGAGTAGTGGTACCCGCTTCTTGAACACTGAA. Amino acids: CASTASSGTRFLNTE. The entire CDR3 protein is CASTASSGTRFLNTEAFF.

Remarks on this clone: The read falls 3 residues short of the CDR3 end, and the missing part is taken from the germline J gene. The chain uses TRBV29-1 and TRBJ2-7; no firm D call. With 6 bases removed from V and 1 base from J, the gap between germline ends came to 10 bases. The CDR3 consists of 12 residues. Per the germline V gene, CDR1 is SQVTM and CDR2 is ANQGSEA. CDR3 sequence reads: CSVVTHSYEQYF. Partial CDR3 DNA: TGCAGCGTAGTGACTCATTCCTACGAG.

Worth noting for this clone: The sequenced fragment ends 3 residues before the CDR3 boundary, so the rest is inferred from the germline J gene. J is TRBJ2-7 and V is TRBV7-9; the D gene is possibly TRBD2 (5 bases). Germline CDR1 and CDR2: SEHNR and FQNEAQ (reference sequence). V gave up 1 base and J gave up 3 bases, with 13 bases separating them. This CDR3 comprises 15 residues. The CDR3 bases that were read are TGTGCCAGCAGCTTAGGAGGACCGACTATCTACGAG. It yields the protein CASSLGGPTIYE. The whole CDR3 sequence reads CASSLGGPTIYEQYF.

This clone rates as large. The read stops 3 residues short of the end of the CDR3; the missing end is completed from the germline J gene. This chain uses TRBV15 with TRBJ2-7; 8 bases match TRBD1. Germline V gives CDR1 LNHNV, CDR2 YYDKDF (reference sequence). CDR3 size: 14 residues. J lost 3 bases, V lost 4 bases, and 5 bases had no gene match. The CDR3 bases that were read are TGTGCCACCAGCACTGACAGGGGCGTCTACGAG. This encodes CATSTDRGVYE. From start to end, the CDR3 is CATSTDRGVYEQYF. The full variable domain, rest sourced from reference TRBV15 and TRBJ2-7, is DAMVIQNPRYQVTQFGKPVTLSCSQTLNHNVMYWYQQKSSQAPKLLFHYYDKDFNNEADTPDNFQSRRPNTSFCFLDIRSPGLGDTAMYLCATSTDRGVYEQYFGPGTRLTVT.

Ten or more counts support this clone. Read sequence stops 3 residues before the CDR3 end, and the germline J gene provides the missing end. J is TRBJ2-3 and V is TRBV5-1; 8 bases fit TRBD2. CDR1 and CDR2 (germline): SGHRS, YFSETQ. The CDR3 has 16 amino acids. V lost 4 bases and J lost 5; bases outside the gene matches: 12. The CDR3 is CASSPTPGGAGDTQYF. CDR3 bases read: TGCGCCAGCAGCCCAACACCCGGGGGGGCGGGAGATACG.

In its sample, this clone was seen a few times. Read coverage stops 3 residues before the CDR3 terminus; the germline J gene supplies the remainder. V and J are TRBV7-2 and TRBJ2-5, with 9 bases identical to TRBD2. The CDR3 consists of 15 residues. The ends lost 0 bases at V and 3 bases at J; junction bases unmatched: 2. Looked up from germline, CDR1 is SGHTA and CDR2 is FQGNSA. The CDR3 bases that were read are TGTGCCAGCAGCTTAGCAGCGGGGGGAAAAGAGACC. It translates to CASSLAAGGKET. The whole CDR3 is CASSLAAGGKETQYF. The variable domain in full, with the rest retrieved from reference TRBV7-2 and TRBJ2-5, is GAGVSQSPSNKVTEKGKDVELRCDPISGHTALYWYRQSLGQGLEFLIYFQGNSAPDKSGLPSDRFSAERTGGSVSTLTIQRTQQEDSAVYLCASSLAAGGKETQYFGPGTRLLVL.

This clone was detected ten times or more. The read falls 3 residues short of the CDR3 end, and the missing part is taken from the germline J gene. The chain employs TRBV2 and TRBJ2-3; tentatively, D is TRBD2 (6 bases). Per germline, CDR1 SNHLY and CDR2 FYNNEI. This CDR3 has 14 residues. Trimming cost V 6 bases and J 3 bases, with 13 bases left between them. The CDR3: CASSAGLVTDTQYF. The sequenced CDR3 bases are TGTGCCAGCAGCGCGGGGCTAGTGACAGATACG.

Comments on this clone: The CDR3 end falls 3 residues outside the read, so it is completed with the germline J gene. This chain uses TRBV6-7 with TRBJ1-5; the match to TRBD1 covers 10 bases. TRBV6-7 is labeled an ORF, and its function is uncertain. This CDR3 contains 17 residues. V gave up 7 bases and J gave up 1 base; unmatched junction bases: 10. The CDR3 region is CASNSGTGERSNQPQHF. The CDR3 bases that were read are TGTGCCAGCAACTCCGGGACAGGGGAGAGGAGCAATCAGCCC.

About this clone: The missing CDR3 end, 3 residues past where the read stops, is filled in from the germline J gene. The rearrangement uses TRBV19 and TRBJ1-2, with 8 bases lining up with TRBD1. After removal of 8 bases from V and 7 bases from J, the junction contained 18 bases not matched to a gene. The CDR3 loop spans 16 amino acids. Germline CDR1 reads LNHDA; CDR2 reads SQIVND (reference sequence). This CDR3 reads CASAELGQVAISGYTF. CDR3 DNA, as far as it was read: TGTGCCAGTGCAGAGTTGGGACAGGTGGCAATTAGTGGC.

Partial CDR3 DNA: TGTGCCAGCTCCCACGACGGCAGGGGAGGTGGTGGGGCCAACGTC. Its translation: CASSHDGRGGGGANV. The full CDR3 protein is CASSHDGRGGGGANVLTF. V gene TRBV18 combines with J gene TRBJ2-6, with D perhaps being TRBD1 or TRBD2 (6 bases each). The read falls 3 residues short of the CDR3 end, and the missing part is taken from the germline J gene. Germline CDR1 and CDR2: KGHSH and LQKENI. The CDR3 is made up of 18 amino acids. With 6 bases removed from V and 3 bases from J, the gap between germline ends came to 21 bases.

As concerns this clone: The CDR3 end is not reached by the read, which stops 3 residues before it; the germline J gene fills it in. The chain couples TRBV11-1 to TRBJ2-7; 7 bases agree with TRBD1. The junction had 7 bases not matched to a gene; V was cut back by 3 bases and J by 2 bases. In germline, CDR1 is SGHAT, CDR2 FQDESV (reference sequence). The CDR3 sequence is 15 residues long. CDR3: CASSLGTGQTYEQYF. Incomplete CDR3 DNA: TGTGCCAGCAGCTTGGGGACGGGACAGACCTACGAG.

The sample holds many counts of this clone. Sequencing ends 3 residues short of the CDR3 end; the germline J gene provides the rest. The V gene is TRBV5-1, the J gene TRBJ2-2; D may be TRBD1 (5 bases). The CDR3 extends over 15 amino acids. Germline-derived CDR1 and CDR2 are SGHRS and YFSETQ. V was pared by 0 bases and J by 3 bases, with 9 bases between. The CDR3 protein is CASSLEGAHTGELFF. The CDR3 bases that were read are TGCGCCAGCAGCTTGGAAGGGGCACACACCGGGGAG. The whole variable domain, remainder taken from reference TRBV5-1 and TRBJ2-2, is KAGVTQTPRYLIKTRGQQVTLSCSPISGHRSVSWYQQTPGQGLQFLFEYFSETQRNKGNFPGRFSGRQFSNSRSEMNVSTLELGDSALYLCASSLEGAHTGELFFGEGSRLTVL.

On this clone: Coverage ceases 3 residues before the CDR3 finishes, and the germline J gene fills in the end. V is TRBV7-9 and J is TRBJ1-2; TRBD1 matches at 8 bases. The V gene end was trimmed by 5 bases and the J gene end by 6 bases; junction bases not matched to a gene: 11. From germline, CDR1 is SEHNR and CDR2 FQNEAQ (reference sequence). The CDR3 has 15 amino acids. The sequenced CDR3 bases are TGTGCCAGCAGCCCGTTGGACAGGGTAATAGATGGC. It codes for CASSPLDRVIDG. The full CDR3 protein is CASSPLDRVIDGYTF.

This clone was seen a few times. The read terminates 3 residues ahead of where the CDR3 ends, so the germline J gene completes it. The genes are TRBV2 and TRBJ1-1; D ambiguous. V was pared by 6 bases and J by 7 bases, with 6 bases between. The germline gives CDR1 SNHLY, CDR2 FYNNEI. There are 10 residues in the CDR3. CDR3 sequence reads: CASSRFEAFF. The CDR3 DNA, read in part, is TGTGCCAGCAGCAGGTTTGAA.

This clone was found a few times. The read is 3 residues too short to cover the CDR3 end, so that end is filled in from the germline J gene. This rearrangement joins TRBV30 to TRBJ1-2; D ambiguous. Germline values: CDR1 GTSNPN, CDR2 SVGIG (reference sequence). The CDR3 is made up of 10 amino acids. The CDR3 bases that were read are TGTGCCGCGCGGAGTAGCGGC. Translating it yields CAARSSG. The entire CDR3 is CAARSSGYTF. Full variable domain (missing parts from reference TRBV30 and TRBJ1-2): SQTIHQWPATLVQPVGSPLSLECTVEGTSNPNLYWYRQAAGRGLQLLFYSVGIGQISSEVPQNLSASRPQDRQFILSSKKLLLSDSGFYLCAARSSGYTFGSGTRLTVV.

Details on this clone: Sequencing ends 3 residues short of the CDR3 end; the germline J gene provides the rest. This chain connects TRBV19 to TRBJ2-7; D may be TRBD1 or TRBD2 (6 bases each). Germline V lookup: CDR1 LNHDA, CDR2 SQIVND (reference sequence). Trimming removed 6 bases from V and 3 bases from J, with 21 bases in between. This CDR3 is built from 16 residues. The sequenced part of the CDR3 DNA is TGTGCCAGTAGCACCCCGGAGGGATGGGACATCTACGAG. It translates to CASSTPEGWDIYE. The complete CDR3 protein is CASSTPEGWDIYEQYF.

Comments on this clone: Read data end 3 residues before the CDR3 end; the end is taken from the germline J gene. V and J are TRBV19 and TRBJ1-1; D is uncertain. V lost 4 bases and J lost 3, with 15 bases in between. The CDR3 contains 15 residues. Germline V gives CDR1 LNHDA, CDR2 SQIVND (reference sequence). The part of the CDR3 DNA that was read is TGTGCCAGTAGTAGCCGGGGAATAGGTCACACTGAA. As protein: CASSSRGIGHTE. The complete CDR3 protein is CASSSRGIGHTEAFF.

Concerning this clone itself: The read finishes 3 residues shy of the CDR3 end, and the germline J gene is used to complete it. The chain employs TRBV7-8 and TRBJ2-7; 7 bases fit TRBD2. J lost 4 bases, V lost 5 bases, and 11 bases had no gene match. Germline CDR1 is SGHVS and CDR2 is FQNEAQ. The CDR3 covers 15 residues. The CDR3 bases that were read are TGTGCCAGCAGCCTCATGAGTGGCGGGAGTTACGAG. Protein product: CASSLMSGGSYE. The entire CDR3 protein reads CASSLMSGGSYEQYF.

This clone came up many times. The read stops 3 residues short of the end of the CDR3; the missing end is completed from the germline J gene. The rearrangement joins TRBV11-2 to TRBJ2-7; 7 bases fit TRBD1. Germline V CDR1 and CDR2: SGHAT, FQNNGV. This CDR3 spans 15 amino acids. J gave up 4 bases and V 5 bases, and 11 bases lay outside the gene matches. The sequenced CDR3 bases are TGTGCCAGCAGCGATACCGGGACAGCTAGGTACGAG. This encodes CASSDTGTARYE. The full-length CDR3 reads as CASSDTGTARYEQYF.

A word on this clone: Read sequence stops 3 residues before the CDR3 end, and the germline J gene provides the missing end. The gene calls are TRBV7-9 and TRBJ2-7; 8 positions agree with TRBD1. CDR1 SEHNR and CDR2 FQNEAQ come from the germline V gene (reference sequence). The CDR3 consists of 14 residues. The junction had 0 bases not matched to a gene; V was cut back by 2 bases and J by 0 bases. CDR3 sequence reads: CASSLQGASYEQYF. The sequenced CDR3 bases are TGTGCCAGCAGCTTACAGGGGGCCTCCTACGAG.

As regards this clone: The read stops 3 residues short of the end of the CDR3; the missing end is completed from the germline J gene. V usage is TRBV7-9 and J usage is TRBJ2-2, with a weak D call TRBD2 (6 bases). The CDR3 totals 14 residues. The germline CDR1 and CDR2 sequences are SEHNR and FQNEAQ (reference sequence). The ends were cut back, 5 bases at V and 7 bases at J, with 14 bases in the middle. Partial CDR3 DNA: TGTGCCAGCAGCGGGGACTCTCCCAGCGGGGAG. It encodes CASSGDSPSGE. The entire CDR3 sequence reads CASSGDSPSGELFF.

As to this clone: Read data end 3 residues before the CDR3 end; the end is taken from the germline J gene. This same CDR3 is encoded by further DNA sequences in the sample. This chain uses TRBV18 with TRBJ2-5; D gene uncertain. V was cut by 6 bases and J by 3 bases, with 14 bases left in between. CDR1 and CDR2 from the germline V gene are KGHSH and LQKENI. This CDR3 comprises 14 residues. The sequenced part of the CDR3 DNA is TGTGCCAGCTCCCCCGCCGGTATAGAAGAGACC. It codes for CASSPAGIEET. The entire CDR3 is CASSPAGIEETQYF.

This clone was recorded at least ten times. The read terminates 3 residues ahead of where the CDR3 ends, so the germline J gene completes it. The rearrangement uses TRBV20-1 and TRBJ2-3; TRBD1 matches at 7 bases. Per the germline V gene, CDR1 is DFQATT and CDR2 is SNEGSKA (reference sequence). This CDR3 has 14 amino acids. The V segment lost 7 bases and the J segment 3 bases; nucleotides outside the gene matches: 10. The CDR3 bases that were read are TGCAGTGGAACGCAAGGCAGGGGGACAGATACG. Translated, it gives CSGTQGRGTDT. The whole CDR3 is CSGTQGRGTDTQYF.

This clone was detected a few times. Read data end 3 residues before the CDR3 end; the end is taken from the germline J gene. The genes are TRBV7-9 and TRBJ2-3; D gene unclear. The CDR3 is 13 residues long. Deletions cut 5 bases from V and 4 bases from J, with 10 bases between. Per germline, CDR1 SEHNR and CDR2 FQNEAQ (reference sequence). The CDR3 bases that were read are TGTGCCAGCAGCCCCCTTCTCTCAGATACG. Protein: CASSPLLSDT. The entire CDR3 protein reads CASSPLLSDTQYF.

In its sample, this clone was seen a few times. The read stops 3 residues short of the end of the CDR3; the missing end is completed from the germline J gene. J is TRBJ2-1 and V is TRBV19, with a weak D call TRBD2 (7 bases). Germline V gene data show CDR1 as LNHDA and CDR2 as SQIVND (reference sequence). The CDR3 has 17 amino acids. Trimming shortened V by 2 bases and J by 7 bases, and 21 bases separated the two germline ends. The CDR3 region is CASSIRGGAGIVNEQFF. CDR3 DNA, as far as it was read: TGTGCCAGTAGTATACGTGGGGGGGCAGGGATTGTTAATGAG.

This CDR3 is CASSHVGPFYGYTF. CDR3 DNA, as far as it was read: TGTGCCAGCAGCCACGTAGGGCCGTTCTATGGC. The chain uses TRBV7-9 and TRBJ1-2; D unclear. The CDR3 extends 3 residues past the end of the read, so its final part is completed from the germline J gene. The CDR3 loop spans 14 amino acids. The V end lost 5 bases, the J end lost 4 bases, and 14 bases lay between the germline ends. In germline, CDR1 is SEHNR, CDR2 FQNEAQ (reference sequence).

This clone was seen repeatedly, ten times or more. The read falls 3 residues short of the CDR3 end, and the missing part is taken from the germline J gene. The chain uses TRBV7-2 and TRBJ1-5, with a weak D call TRBD1 (5 bases). Germline assignment: CDR1 SGHTA and CDR2 FQGNSA. CDR3 length equals 13 residues. The V and J ends lost 1 base and 5 bases respectively, with 6 bases between them. The sequenced part of the CDR3 DNA is TGTGCCAGCAGCTTAGGCAGGGATCAGCCC. Amino acid sequence: CASSLGRDQP. The entire CDR3 sequence reads CASSLGRDQPQHF.